This T cell receptor (beta chain) was identified in a study of T cell responses to AZD1222 COVID-19 vaccine. On the study more broadly: Recipients boosted at about 4 weeks or about 12 weeks are pooled.

In germline, CDR1 is GTSNPN, CDR2 SVGIG (reference sequence). The CDR3 runs to 14 residues. After removal of 5 bases from V and 6 bases from J, the junction contained 7 bases not matched to a gene. Libraries were prepared by immunoSEQ multiplex PCR; TCRdb keeps only in-frame clonotypes and omits some of them. The sample shows some 150,000 clones, about 91% of them seen only once. The chain employs TRBV30 and TRBJ2-3; 11 bases match TRBD2. The specimen was peripheral blood, collected on day 0 of AZD1222 vaccination. This TCR was sampled from an adult in good health. The CDR3 spells CAWGTSGISDTQYF. CDR3 bases: TGTGCCTGGGGGACTAGCGGCATTTCGGATACGCAGTATTTT.